This TCR beta chain was found in a study of T cells in Graves' hyperthyroidism and ophthalmopathy. CDR3 length equals 15 residues. Germline-derived CDR1 and CDR2 are LGHNA and YNFKEQ. Trimming took off 1 base at V and 1 base at J, with 7 bases between the two ends. From RNA transcripts, TCR beta CDR3 regions were amplified. TCR CDR3 underwent first-round RT-PCR with the HTBI primer set. TCRdb reanalysed the multiplex PCR reads using MiXCR and keeps one entry per CDR3 protein. This table holds roughly 250,000 distinct CDR3 sequences, about 15% found once. Based on clinical symptoms, serum thyroxine and TRAb, thyroid ultrasound and orbital computed tomography, diagnoses were reached. This clonotype was recorded at least ten times.

The chain is built from TRBV4-2 and TRBJ2-2, with D unclear. The clonotype was recovered from a woman aged 18-29 years with Graves' ophthalmopathy. The sequenced sample was blood. The CDR3 sequence: CASSQAHKNTGELFF. The CDR3 nucleotides are TGTGCCAGCAGCCAAGCGCACAAGAACACCGGGGAGCTGTTTTTT.